A selection of T cell receptor beta chains follows, all from one sample in a study of CD8+ T cells in alopecia areata. Assay used: immunoSEQ multiplex PCR; TCRdb lists only in-frame clones, some missing. Of 75,000 to 100,000 clones detected, about two thirds appear once; the ten largest clones hold around a sixth. This material consisted of CD8+ T cells sorted from blood, taken around week 44, from a patient treated with tofacitinib. The receptors originated from a human donor with alopecia areata. Each CDR3 is given with its conserved first and last residue. D genes are given only for firm matches. A clone size is listed for some rows: how often the clone was seen (once, few, many), or a class if it is expanded.

j_call | d_call | v_call | clone_size | cdr3_aa | cdr3_nt
TRBJ1-1 | - | TRBV13 | - | CASSLGQTEAFF | TGTGCCAGCAGCTTAGGCCAGACTGAAGCTTTCTTT
TRBJ1-5 | TRBD1 | TRBV7-2 | few | CASSTTGTGGNQPQHF | TGTGCCAGCAGCACAACGGGGACAGGGGGCAATCAGCCCCAGCATTTT
TRBJ1-5 | - | TRBV7-2 | - | CASSLGVGSNQPQHF | TGTGCCAGCAGCTTAGGTGTAGGTAGCAATCAGCCCCAGCATTTT
TRBJ2-3 | - | TRBV12-5 | - | CASAGRADTQYF | TGTGCTAGTGCCGGGCGGGCAGATACGCAGTATTTT
TRBJ2-3 | - | TRBV7-6 | - | CASSLEGINLGADTQYF | TGTGCCAGCAGCTTAGAGGGGATAAACCTTGGGGCAGATACGCAGTATTTT
TRBJ1-2 | - | TRBV29-1 | - | CSVDDGQNYGYTF | TGCAGCGTTGACGATGGACAGAACTATGGCTACACCTTC
TRBJ2-6 | - | TRBV14 | few | CASSDSGANVLTF | TGTGCCAGCAGCGACTCTGGGGCCAACGTCCTGACTTTC
TRBJ2-1 | - | TRBV27 | - | CASSPTIVGEQFF | TGTGCCAGCAGTCCGACGATCGTCGGTGAGCAGTTCTTC
TRBJ2-3 | - | TRBV11-2 | - | CASSTGTAPSTDTQYF | TGTGCCAGCAGCACAGGGACGGCACCTAGCACAGATACGCAGTATTTT
TRBJ1-1 | - | TRBV7-9 | - | CASRPPGPNTEAFF | TGTGCCAGCAGACCTCCGGGACCCAACACTGAAGCTTTCTTT
TRBJ1-1 | - | TRBV20-1 | few | CSAPLNTEAFF | TGCAGTGCCCCACTGAACACTGAAGCTTTCTTT
TRBJ1-2 | - | TRBV6-6 | - | CASGYSDGYTF | TGTGCCAGCGGGTACAGCGATGGCTACACCTTC
TRBJ2-2 | - | TRBV5-6 | - | CASSLVGGTGELFF | TGTGCCAGCAGCTTGGTAGGGGGCACCGGGGAGCTGTTTTTT
TRBJ2-1 | - | TRBV7-6 | - | CASSPPGLLEQFF | TGTGCCAGCAGCCCACCGGGTCTATTAGAGCAGTTCTTC
TRBJ1-2 | - | TRBV29-1 | - | CSAPGEYGYTF | TGCAGCGCACCCGGGGAGTATGGCTACACCTTC
TRBJ1-1 | - | TRBV4-3 | few | CASSQDFSPHKNTEAFF | TGCGCCAGCAGCCAAGATTTTTCTCCACATAAGAACACTGAAGCTTTCTTT
TRBJ1-2 | - | TRBV4-3 | once | CASSQGPDFNYGYTF | TGCGCCAGCAGCCAAGGGCCAGATTTCAACTATGGCTACACCTTC
TRBJ2-7 | TRBD1 | TRBV19 | few | CASSSRGHEQYF | TGTGCCAGTAGTTCGAGGGGGCACGAGCAGTACTTC
TRBJ2-3 | - | TRBV29-1 | - | CSVELGDRTDTQYF | TGCAGCGTTGAGTTAGGGGACCGCACAGATACGCAGTATTTT
TRBJ2-7 | - | TRBV11-2 | - | CASSLGAGGAREQYF | TGTGCCAGCAGCTTAGGTGCTGGGGGGGCGCGAGAGCAGTACTTC
TRBJ2-7 | - | TRBV23-1 | - | CASSQGDHPYHEQYF | TGCGCCAGCAGTCAAGGCGACCACCCCTACCACGAGCAGTACTTC
TRBJ1-1 | TRBD1 | TRBV4-3 | - | CASSPDRGAEAFF | TGCGCCAGCAGCCCCGACAGGGGGGCTGAAGCTTTCTTT